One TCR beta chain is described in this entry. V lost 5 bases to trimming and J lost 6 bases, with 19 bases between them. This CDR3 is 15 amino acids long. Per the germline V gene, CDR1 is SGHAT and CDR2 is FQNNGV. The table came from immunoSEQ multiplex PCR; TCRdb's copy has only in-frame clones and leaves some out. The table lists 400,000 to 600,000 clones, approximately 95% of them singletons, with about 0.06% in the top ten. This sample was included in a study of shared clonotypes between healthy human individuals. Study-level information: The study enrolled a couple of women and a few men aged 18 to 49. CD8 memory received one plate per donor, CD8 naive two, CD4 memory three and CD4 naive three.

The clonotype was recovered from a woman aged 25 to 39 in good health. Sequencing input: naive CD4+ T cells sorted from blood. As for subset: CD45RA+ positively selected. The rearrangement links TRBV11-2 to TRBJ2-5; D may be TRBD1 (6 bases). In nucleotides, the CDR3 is TGTGCCAGCAGCCGCCTCAGACAGGAGGCGAAGACCCAGTACTTC. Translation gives CASSRLRQEAKTQYF.